A single sample is the source of the 21 T cell receptor beta chains below, sequenced in a study of spatial heterogeneity in lung cancer. From the 5' RACE reads, TCRdb called clonotypes with MiXCR, one entry per CDR3 protein. The sample includes tens of thousands of distinct CDR3 sequences, approximately 6.8% of them seen just once. The time point is: sample taken at primary tumor resection. The specimen was PBMCs, collected at surgery. These receptors were collected from a female donor with early-stage non-small cell lung cancer.

This clonotype was found many times. This chain uses TRBV12-3 or TRBV12-4 with TRBJ2-7; D may be TRBD1 or TRBD2 (6 bases each). The CDR3 runs 15 residues. V dropped 0 bases and J dropped 4 bases, with 13 bases sitting between them. Written as DNA, the CDR3 is TGTGCCAGCAGTTTAGCTGGGGGGCGGGGATACGAGCAGTACTTC. It specifies CASSLAGGRGYEQYF.

A few counts support this clonotype. V usage is TRBV2 and J usage is TRBJ1-2, with 9 bases fitting TRBD1. The CDR3 is made up of 15 amino acids. The V gene end was trimmed by 4 bases and the J gene end by 0 bases; junction bases not matched to a gene: 3. Germline assignment: CDR1 SNHLY and CDR2 FYNNEI. DNA for the CDR3: TGTGCCAGCAGTGGGGGACAGGGTACTAACTATGGCTACACCTTC. Amino acids: CASSGGQGTNYGYTF. The whole variable domain, remainder taken from reference TRBV2 and TRBJ1-2, is EPEVTQTPSHQVTQMGQEVILRCVPISNHLYFYWYRQILGQKVEFLVSFYNNEISEKSEIFDDQFSVERPDGSNFTLKIRSTKLEDSAMYFCASSGGQGTNYGYTFGSGTRLTVV.

This clonotype appeared a few times. The rearrangement uses TRBV3-1 and TRBJ2-7, with no clear D. V was pared by 1 base and J by 3 bases, with 4 bases between. Germline loops: CDR1 LGHDT, CDR2 YNNKEL (reference sequence). The CDR3 runs to 12 residues. DNA for the CDR3: TGTGCCAGCAGCCAAGCTGGCTACGAGCAGTACTTC. This gives the protein CASSQAGYEQYF.

Points on this clonotype: A read error is possible here, since a much larger clone lies one base away. This rearrangement joins TRBV6-2 or TRBV6-3 to TRBJ2-3; weak D call: TRBD2 (6 bases). Per germline, CDR1 MNHEY and CDR2 SVGEGT. The CDR3 is 14 residues long. The V and J ends lost 10 bases and 4 bases respectively, with 18 bases between them. The CDR3 nucleotides read TGTGCCAACGAAGAACTAGGAGGGGCAGATACGCAGTATTTT. It codes for CANEELGGADTQYF.

The sample holds a few counts of this clonotype. The V call is TRBV20-1, the J call TRBJ2-5, with a weak D call TRBD2 (6 bases). The CDR3 contains 14 residues. Germline V CDR1 and CDR2: DFQATT, SNEGSKA (reference sequence). V was pared by 3 bases and J by 0 bases, with 11 bases between. The chain's CDR3 is CSARGGVYQETQYF. The CDR3 nucleotides read TGCAGTGCTAGGGGCGGGGTATACCAAGAGACCCAGTACTTC.

The CDR3 region has the DNA TGTGCCACCTCTGATGGAAACACCGGGGAGCTGTTTTTT. It translates to CATSDGNTGELFF. The V gene is TRBV24-1, the J gene TRBJ2-2; D ambiguous. CDR1 and CDR2 from the germline V gene are KGHDR and SFDVKD. The CDR3 spans 13 residues. V was trimmed by 9 bases and J by 2 bases, leaving 9 bases between them.

This clonotype has ten or more counts. The CDR3 nucleotides are TGTGCCAGCAGTGAAGCGGGGACCTACGAGCAGTACTTC. Protein product: CASSEAGTYEQYF. The gene calls are TRBV2 and TRBJ2-7; no reliable D call. Germline values: CDR1 SNHLY, CDR2 FYNNEI. The CDR3 contains 13 residues. Trimming cost V 0 bases and J 2 bases, with 5 bases left between them.

The table lists this clonotype with a few counts. The J gene is TRBJ2-7, the V gene TRBV19; no clear D. Per the germline V gene, CDR1 is LNHDA and CDR2 is SQIVND (reference sequence). The CDR3 consists of 12 residues. V was shortened by 6 bases and J by 6 bases, with 12 bases between the two germline ends. CDR3 residues: CASSHGSGEQYF. For the CDR3, the DNA is TGTGCCAGTAGCCATGGGTCGGGCGAGCAGTACTTC.

This clonotype occurred many times. This chain uses TRBV20-1 with TRBJ2-7; 7 bases match TRBD1. Germline V gene sequence: CDR1 DFQATT, CDR2 SNEGSKA (reference sequence). The CDR3 contains 13 residues. The junction had 7 bases not matched to a gene; V was cut back by 5 bases and J by 3 bases. The CDR3 loop reads CSADPGQNYEQYF. DNA for the CDR3: TGCAGTGCTGATCCGGGACAGAACTACGAGCAGTACTTC.

This clonotype was detected only a few times. The V call is TRBV7-2, the J call TRBJ2-1, with 8 nucleotides matching TRBD2. The CDR3 runs 15 residues. Germline values: CDR1 SGHTA, CDR2 FQGNSA. With 6 bases clipped from V and 0 bases from J, the junction kept 4 bases outside the gene matches. CDR3 DNA sequence: TGTGCCAGCAGTACTAGCGGAGTCTCCTACAATGAGCAGTTCTTC. Translating it yields CASSTSGVSYNEQFF.

This clonotype was detected many times. The chain employs TRBV29-1 and TRBJ1-1; TRBD1 might be the D (6 bases). Trimming left V 4 bases short and J 11 bases short, with 14 bases between. Germline V gives CDR1 SQVTM, CDR2 ANQGSEA. The CDR3 has 11 amino acids. The CDR3 loop is CSVGTAMRAFF. As DNA, the CDR3 is TGCAGCGTTGGGACAGCCATGAGGGCTTTCTTT.

This clonotype was observed at least ten times. The chain is built from TRBV7-9 and TRBJ2-1; 8 bases match TRBD2. After removal of 5 bases from V and 2 bases from J, the junction contained 14 bases not matched to a gene. Germline V gene data show CDR1 as SEHNR and CDR2 as FQNEAQ (reference sequence). This CDR3 is built from 18 residues. In DNA, the CDR3 is TGTGCCAGCAGCCCAATCAATCTCCGGGAGGGTCCCTACAATGAGCAGTTCTTC. Protein product: CASSPINLREGPYNEQFF.

The rearrangement uses TRBV19 and TRBJ2-2, with no clear D. The germline V and J ends were trimmed by 8 bases and 0 bases, with 10 bases remaining between them. The CDR3 loop spans 14 amino acids. The germline gives CDR1 LNHDA, CDR2 SQIVND (reference sequence). The CDR3 here is CASLGRPNTGELFF. The CDR3 bases are TGTGCCAGTTTAGGACGGCCGAACACCGGGGAGCTGTTTTTT. Combining the CDR3 with reference TRBV19 and TRBJ2-2 gives the whole variable domain DGGITQSPKYLFRKEGQNVTLSCEQNLNHDAMYWYRQDPGQGLRLIYYSQIVNDFQKGDIAEGYSVSREKKESFPLTVTSAQKNPTAFYLCASLGRPNTGELFFGEGSRLTVL.

This clonotype was counted many times. The V and J genes are TRBV6-2 or TRBV6-3 and TRBJ2-3, with 8 bases aligning to TRBD2. The CDR3 has 14 amino acids. CDR1 MNHEY and CDR2 SVGEGT come from the germline V gene. Trimming took 8 bases from V and 2 from J; bases not matched to a gene: 6. The CDR3 sequence is CASDSGADTDTQYF. As DNA, the CDR3 is TGTGCCAGCGATAGCGGGGCCGACACAGATACGCAGTATTTT.

The sample holds many counts of this clonotype. The chain uses TRBV5-1 and TRBJ1-3; D uncertain. CDR1 is SGHRS, CDR2 YFSETQ, per germline. The V end was cut by 0 bases, the J end by 7 bases, with 8 bases between. The CDR3 has 13 amino acids. The CDR3 protein is CASSLEVGNTIYF. In DNA, the CDR3 is TGCGCCAGCAGCTTGGAAGTGGGGAACACCATATATTTT.

The chain combines TRBV11-2 with TRBJ2-5, with 7 bases matching TRBD2. V was pared by 5 bases and J by 8 bases, with 14 bases of the junction left unmatched. CDR3 size: 15 residues. Germline assignment: CDR1 SGHAT and CDR2 FQNNGV. This CDR3 reads CASSPTPTSQNTQYF. CDR3 DNA sequence: TGTGCCAGCAGCCCTACCCCGACTAGCCAAAACACCCAGTACTTC.

This chain uses TRBV5-1 with TRBJ2-5; 10 bases are a match to TRBD1. The CDR3 covers 16 residues. The J segment lost 3 bases and the V segment lost 1 base, leaving 6 bases of the junction unmatched. Germline CDR1 SGHRS, CDR2 YFSETQ. CDR3 protein: CASSLHVTGGEETQYF. CDR3 in DNA: TGCGCCAGCAGCTTGCACGTGACAGGGGGCGAAGAGACCCAGTACTTC.

The chain links TRBV5-1 to TRBJ2-2; D unresolved. V lost 4 bases to trimming and J lost 4 bases, with 11 bases between them. The CDR3 length is 14 residues. The germline CDR1 and CDR2 sequences are SGHRS and YFSETQ. This CDR3 is CASSGQSSTGELFF. The CDR3 coding sequence is TGCGCCAGCAGCGGGCAATCCAGCACCGGGGAGCTGTTTTTT.

The table lists this clonotype with a few counts. The gene calls are TRBV18 and TRBJ2-7; D ambiguous. Between the trimmed V and J ends, which lost 1 base and 7 bases, there was a span of 8 bases. This CDR3 comprises 12 residues. Germline CDR1 reads KGHSH; CDR2 reads LQKENI. CDR3 loop: CASSPRLGEQYF. Here the CDR3 DNA reads TGTGCCAGCTCACCACGGCTAGGGGAGCAGTACTTC.

In its sample, this clonotype was seen many times. The gene calls are TRBV28 and TRBJ2-2; D may be TRBD1 (6 bases). The germline V gene encodes CDR1 MDHEN and CDR2 SYDVKM. This CDR3 has 12 residues. The CDR3 DNA sequence: TGTGGTACGCAGGGGTACACCGGGGAGCTGTTTTTT. Protein sequence: CGTQGYTGELFF.

This clonotype was seen many times. The V call is TRBV20-1, the J call TRBJ2-7; tentative D call: TRBD2 (6 bases). Germline lookup yields CDR1 DFQATT and CDR2 SNEGSKA (reference sequence). This CDR3 comprises 13 residues. Between the trimmed V and J ends, which lost 0 bases and 7 bases, there was a span of 13 bases. CDR3 nucleotide sequence: TGCAGTGCTAGAGACTATAGCGCGGGGGAGCAGTACTTC. This gives the protein CSARDYSAGEQYF.